The 25 T cell receptor beta chains given below trace back to one sample, sequenced in a study of T cell repertoires in cytomegalovirus infection. Their cognate antigens are unknown. TCRdb recomputed calls from the reads with MiXCR, one row per CDR3 protein. This sample has approximately 990,000 distinct CDR3 sequences, with 31% found just once. The starting material was cultured CD8+ T cells from PBMCs, obtained from culture after CMV antigen stimulation. The origin of the receptors is a human donor in good health (CMV status not recorded). Some clones in this sample may be carry-over from other donors' samples.

In its sample, this clonotype was seen many times. This chain joins TRBV7-2 and TRBJ2-3; the match to TRBD2 covers 7 bases. CDR1 is SGHTA and CDR2 is FQGNSA in the germline V gene. V shed 1 base, J shed 6 bases, and the junction held 7 bases outside the gene matches. This CDR3 comprises 15 residues. The CDR3 nucleotides read TGTGCCAGCAGCTTAGGGGGAAGCGGGAAGGATACGCAGTATTTT. Protein sequence: CASSLGGSGKDTQYF.

This clonotype was seen a handful of times. The chain employs TRBV6-6 and TRBJ1-1; D gene uncertain. V was shortened by 2 bases and J by 2 bases, with 9 bases between the two germline ends. The CDR3 has 14 residues. Per germline, CDR1 MNHNY and CDR2 SVGAGI (reference sequence). CDR3 DNA sequence: TGTGCCAGCAGTTACACCAGAATTAACACTGAAGCTTTCTTT. Its translation: CASSYTRINTEAFF.

V is TRBV20-1 and J is TRBJ1-1; D unclear. Per germline, CDR1 DFQATT and CDR2 SNEGSKA (reference sequence). V lost 0 bases, J lost 6 bases, and 8 bases lay in between. This CDR3 spans 12 amino acids. The CDR3 region is CSARDFGSEAFF. CDR3 nucleotides: TGCAGTGCTAGAGATTTTGGGTCTGAAGCTTTCTTT.

V gene TRBV6-2 or TRBV6-3 combines with J gene TRBJ1-5, with no clear D. The germline V gene has CDR1 MNHEY and CDR2 SVGEGT. This CDR3 has 14 amino acids. V lost 6 bases to trimming and J lost 7 bases, with 16 bases between them. The CDR3 region is CASRGIEGNQPQHF. CDR3 in DNA: TGTGCCAGCAGGGGAATTGAAGGGAACCAGCCCCAGCATTTT.

The chain is built from TRBV7-3 and TRBJ1-2; a weak D match, TRBD1 (6 bases). The CDR3 loop spans 16 amino acids. Per germline, CDR1 SGHTA and CDR2 FQGTGA. The ends were cut back, 3 bases at V and 12 bases at J, with 26 bases in the middle. This CDR3 reads CASSFPPGQKATGDTF. The CDR3 region has the DNA TGTGCCAGCAGCTTCCCCCCGGGACAAAAAGCGACCGGGGACACCTTC.

This clonotype was counted a few times. V usage is TRBV7-6 and J usage is TRBJ2-5, with 7 nucleotides matching TRBD1. The CDR3 loop spans 15 amino acids. V lost 4 bases, J lost 5 bases, and 10 bases stayed unmatched. The germline V gene has CDR1 SGHVS and CDR2 FNYEAQ. CDR3 in amino acids: CASSYNRGEPETQYF. Here the CDR3 DNA reads TGTGCCAGCAGCTACAACAGGGGCGAGCCGGAGACCCAGTACTTC.

The chain uses TRBV7-9 and TRBJ1-1; D remains unclear. The CDR3 sequence is 15 residues long. Germline V gene data show CDR1 as SEHNR and CDR2 as FQNEAQ (reference sequence). Deletions cut 1 base from V and 3 bases from J, with 12 bases between. CDR3 in amino acids: CASSLGRNGHTEAFF. The CDR3 coding sequence is TGTGCCAGCAGCTTAGGGCGCAACGGCCACACTGAAGCTTTCTTT.

This clonotype has a handful of counts. This rearrangement joins TRBV6-1 to TRBJ2-3, with unresolved D. Trimming cost V 7 bases and J 4 bases, with 15 bases left between them. The V gene's germline CDR1 is MNHNS and CDR2 SASEGT. CDR3 length: 14 residues. The CDR3 spells CASNPHPTPDTQYF. Written as DNA, the CDR3 is TGTGCCAGCAACCCCCATCCCACCCCAGATACGCAGTATTTT.

This clonotype occurred a few times. The chain is built from TRBV7-2 and TRBJ1-1, with 7 bases aligning to TRBD1. CDR3 size: 19 residues. Looked up from germline, CDR1 is SGHTA and CDR2 is FQGNSA. V dropped 1 base and J dropped 0; count of bases not matched to a gene: 14. The CDR3 reads CASSLDRQGVLRMNTEAFF. In DNA, the CDR3 is TGTGCCAGCAGCTTAGACCGACAGGGCGTCCTCCGGATGAACACTGAAGCTTTCTTT.

This clonotype came up many times. The chain employs TRBV29-1 and TRBJ1-2; D is undetermined. Germline CDR1 SQVTM, CDR2 ANQGSEA. V shed 3 bases and J shed 0 bases, with 14 bases lying between them. The CDR3 has 15 residues. The CDR3 DNA reads TGCAGCGTTGATCTTGTAGGGAAGGCTAACTATGGCTACACCTTC. Its protein product is CSVDLVGKANYGYTF.

This clonotype was found a few times. This chain links TRBV12-3 or TRBV12-4 with TRBJ1-5, with D maybe TRBD1 (6 bases). V lost 6 bases to trimming and J lost 6 bases, with 27 bases between them. The CDR3 loop spans 18 amino acids. CDR3 DNA: TGTGCCAGCAGCTCAGCGGACACAGGGAAAAGGGGTAGTCAGCCCCAGCATTTT. Residues: CASSSADTGKRGSQPQHF.

This clonotype was counted many times. The chain links TRBV7-6 to TRBJ1-1, with D possibly TRBD1 on 5 matching bases. Trimming pared 2 bases from V and 1 base from J, leaving 8 bases between. CDR1 is SGHVS and CDR2 is FNYEAQ in the germline V gene. The CDR3 totals 14 residues. The CDR3 reads CASSLLGPNTEAFF. CDR3 DNA: TGTGCCAGCAGCTTACTGGGACCGAACACTGAAGCTTTCTTT. The whole variable domain, remainder taken from reference TRBV7-6 and TRBJ1-1, is GAGVSQSPRYKVTKRGQDVALRCDPISGHVSLYWYRQALGQGPEFLTYFNYEAQQDKSGLPNDRFSAERPEGSISTLTIQRTEQRDSAMYRCASSLLGPNTEAFFGQGTRLTVV.

The V and J genes are TRBV27 and TRBJ2-3; D tentatively fits TRBD1 or TRBD2 (5 bases each). The V gene lost 7 bases and the J gene lost 4 bases, with 15 bases spanning the gap. The CDR3 has 14 amino acids. Germline-derived CDR1 and CDR2 are MNHEY and SMNVEV (reference sequence). In nucleotides, the CDR3 is TGTGCCAGCAACCTCGGGGCATTGTCAGATACGCAGTATTTT. Residues: CASNLGALSDTQYF.

This sequence joins TRBV20-1 and TRBJ2-2, with D possibly being TRBD1 (5 bases). Germline V gives CDR1 DFQATT, CDR2 SNEGSKA (reference sequence). There are 15 residues in the CDR3. V was shortened by 0 bases and J by 5 bases, with 13 bases between the two germline ends. DNA for the CDR3: TGCAGTGCTAGAGATAGGTCAGGGTGGACCGGGGAGCTGTTTTTT. Translation gives CSARDRSGWTGELFF.

The chain employs TRBV2 and TRBJ2-2; 10 bases match TRBD2. With V trimmed by 6 bases and J by 5 bases, 9 bases remained unmatched. CDR3 length: 16 residues. Germline lookup yields CDR1 SNHLY and CDR2 FYNNEI. The CDR3 nucleotides read TGTGCCAGCAGCTTGTTCCTAGCGGGGGAAACCGGGGAGCTGTTTTTT. Translating it yields CASSLFLAGETGELFF.

This clonotype showed up just a few times. The CDR3 here is CASSYSILGAGDTQYF. The CDR3 DNA reads as TGTGCCAGCAGTTACTCGATTCTGGGGGCGGGGGATACGCAGTATTTT. V is TRBV6-5 and J is TRBJ2-3; perhaps D is TRBD1 or TRBD2 (6 bases each). This CDR3 has 16 amino acids. V was cut by 0 bases and J by 6 bases, with 16 bases left in between. In germline, CDR1 is MNHEY, CDR2 SVGAGI.

The chain couples TRBV6-1 to TRBJ1-1; D call uncertain. CDR3 length: 13 amino acids. Deletions cut 4 bases from V and 0 bases from J, with 6 bases between. Germline V gives CDR1 MNHNS, CDR2 SASEGT. The CDR3 region is CASSVAVNTEAFF. CDR3 DNA: TGTGCCAGCAGTGTCGCAGTGAACACTGAAGCTTTCTTT.

The J gene is TRBJ1-2, the V gene TRBV4-3; tentative D call: TRBD1 (5 bases). V was trimmed by 5 bases and J by 1 base, leaving 23 bases between them. The germline V gene has CDR1 LGHNA and CDR2 YSLEER. This CDR3 is 18 amino acids long. CDR3 amino acids: CASSSGTDSISLNYGYTF. The CDR3 DNA reads as TGCGCCAGCAGCAGCGGGACGGATTCAATCTCCCTTAACTATGGCTACACCTTC.

The chain employs TRBV5-4 and TRBJ1-1; no clear D gene. The germline V gene has CDR1 SGHNT and CDR2 YYREEE (reference sequence). V lost 4 bases to trimming and J lost 0 bases, with 13 bases between them. This CDR3 region has 15 residues. The CDR3 region has the DNA TGTGCCAGCAGCCGAATGGCTTTTATGAACACTGAAGCTTTCTTT. Translating it yields CASSRMAFMNTEAFF. The variable domain in full, completed from reference TRBV5-4 and TRBJ1-1, reads ETGVTQSPTHLIKTRGQQVTLRCSSQSGHNTVSWYQQALGQGPQFIFQYYREEENGRGNFPPRFSGLQFPNYSSELNVNALELDDSALYLCASSRMAFMNTEAFFGQGTRLTVV.

This clonotype has at least ten counts. The chain joins TRBV7-6 to TRBJ2-6; the D is unclear. Germline values: CDR1 SGHVS, CDR2 FNYEAQ. This CDR3 has 17 residues. The V end lost 2 bases, the J end lost 0 bases, and 11 bases lay between the germline ends. The CDR3 nucleotides are TGTGCCAGCAGCTTAATGGGTCGGAGCTCTGGGGCCAACGTCCTGACTTTC. As protein: CASSLMGRSSGANVLTF. The whole variable domain, remainder taken from reference TRBV7-6 and TRBJ2-6, is GAGVSQSPRYKVTKRGQDVALRCDPISGHVSLYWYRQALGQGPEFLTYFNYEAQQDKSGLPNDRFSAERPEGSISTLTIQRTEQRDSAMYRCASSLMGRSSGANVLTFGAGSRLTVL.

This clonotype was seen repeatedly, ten times or more. The chain combines TRBV12-3 or TRBV12-4 with TRBJ1-5; TRBD1 might be the D (5 bases). V was pared by 2 bases and J by 2 bases, with 10 bases between. The CDR3 has 15 amino acids. DNA of the CDR3: TGTGCCAGCAGTTTATTAGGGGAGGGCAATCAGCCCCAGCATTTT. This translates into CASSLLGEGNQPQHF.

The chain is built from TRBV6-1 and TRBJ2-7; TRBD1 might be the D (6 bases). Trimming removed 4 bases at V and 0 bases at J, with 10 bases between. Per germline, CDR1 MNHNS and CDR2 SASEGT. The CDR3 spans 14 residues. The CDR3 sequence: CASSAAGASYEQYV. The CDR3, as DNA: TGTGCCAGCAGTGCTGCAGGGGCCTCCTACGAGCAGTACGTC.

This clonotype was counted a few times. The chain carries TRBV7-2 and TRBJ1-2; no reliable D call. The length of the CDR3 is 12 residues. V was clipped by 5 bases and J by 8 bases, with 12 bases between them. Germline V gives CDR1 SGHTA, CDR2 FQGNSA. CDR3 sequence reads: CASSANEGGYTF. For the CDR3, the DNA is TGTGCCAGCAGCGCTAATGAGGGCGGCTACACCTTC.

This clonotype has just a few counts. The chain joins TRBV7-9 to TRBJ1-1; D is possibly TRBD1 (5 bases). V was pared by 7 bases and J by 6 bases, with 15 bases between. This CDR3 region has 13 residues. The germline V gene encodes CDR1 SEHNR and CDR2 FQNEAQ (reference sequence). The CDR3 protein is CASTYGTGPEAFF. The CDR3 nucleotides read TGTGCCAGCACCTATGGGACGGGGCCTGAAGCTTTCTTT.

The table lists this clonotype with a few counts. This sequence joins TRBV6-8 and TRBJ2-3; no definite D call. The V gene lost 6 bases and the J gene lost 2 bases, with 9 bases spanning the gap. CDR3 length equals 13 residues. Germline lookup yields CDR1 MNHGY and CDR2 SAAAGT. For the CDR3, the DNA is TGTGCCAGCAGCTCCGCCGTCACAGATACGCAGTATTTT. Residues: CASSSAVTDTQYF.